The text below deals with one TCR beta chain. Original handling: For nucleated cells, counts were estimated from reference gene primer amplification. Using immunoSEQ multiplex PCR, the repertoire was profiled, and TCRdb retains in-frame clones only, with some absent. The V and J calls and the clone size are those of that table, but D and trimming were determined from the DNA. The sample gives 71,000 or so clones, about 80% of which show up once; roughly 27% is in the top ten. The data derive from a study of blood T cell repertoires in COVID-19. In the study overall: The United States, Italy and Spain were the sources of the acute and convalescent COVID-19 samples. The cDNA or gDNA used as material had been derived from T cells, B-cell-depleted T cells, or PBMCs.

Germline-derived CDR1 and CDR2 are SGHKS and YYEKEE (reference sequence). This CDR3 region has 12 residues. Trimming stripped 4 bases from V and 9 bases from J, with 11 bases between. Input material: peripheral blood. The chain is built from TRBV5-5 and TRBJ2-1, with unresolved D. This sequence was found in a man between 70 and 80 years old with acute or convalescent COVID-19. As DNA, the CDR3 is TGTGCCAGCAGCCCCACACCGGGTGAGCAGTTCTTC. This gives the protein CASSPTPGEQFF.